These 32 T cell receptor beta chains originate from one sample sequenced in a study of technical replicates of blood from four donors. Profiling relied on immunoSEQ multiplex PCR, and the TCRdb table lists in-frame clones only, not all of them. Of some 87,000 clones in the sample, 85% to 95% are singletons; the top ten hold approximately 0.35%. The sequenced sample consisted of T cells isolated from PBMCs. These receptors originate from a human donor in good health.

The chain carries TRBV30 and TRBJ1-5; D perhaps matches TRBD1 (5 bases). The CDR3 runs to 14 residues. Per the germline V gene, CDR1 is GTSNPN and CDR2 is SVGIG (reference sequence). The V gene lost 4 bases and the J gene lost 0 bases, with 10 bases spanning the gap. The DNA of the CDR3 is TGTGCCTGGACTGGACATTATAGCAATCAGCCCCAGCATTTT. Its protein product is CAWTGHYSNQPQHF.

The gene calls are TRBV28 and TRBJ2-1, with 7 nucleotides matching TRBD1. The CDR3 contains 15 residues. V shed 1 base, J shed 6 bases, and the junction held 6 bases outside the gene matches. Per the germline V gene, CDR1 is MDHEN and CDR2 is SYDVKM. CDR3 in amino acids: CASSLYRGHSNEQFF. In DNA, the CDR3 is TGTGCCAGCAGTTTATACAGGGGTCATTCCAATGAGCAGTTCTTC.

The V gene is TRBV19, the J gene TRBJ1-1, with TRBD1 matching 7 bases. CDR1 is LNHDA, CDR2 SQIVND, per germline (reference sequence). The CDR3 contains 15 residues. V shed 7 bases, J shed 2 bases, and the junction held 10 bases outside the gene matches. CDR3 DNA: TGTGCCAGTAATTTACAGGGGATGGGAAACACTGAAGCTTTCTTT. It specifies CASNLQGMGNTEAFF.

This clone is a singleton in its sample. The gene calls are TRBV11-2 and TRBJ2-7; the D gene is possibly TRBD2 (6 bases). CDR3 length: 15 residues. Trimming removed 1 base at V and 3 bases at J, with 13 bases between. Germline V gene sequence: CDR1 SGHAT, CDR2 FQNNGV. In DNA form, the CDR3 reads TGTGCCAGCAGCTTAGGGTCCCGGGAGATCTACGAGCAGTACTTC. Translation: CASSLGSREIYEQYF.

The chain couples TRBV6-6 to TRBJ2-1; D call uncertain. This CDR3 has 13 residues. Germline V gene data show CDR1 as MNHNY and CDR2 as SVGAGI (reference sequence). Between the trimmed V and J ends, which lost 6 bases and 2 bases, there was a span of 8 bases. The DNA for the CDR3 is TGTGCCAGCAGCTACACAGCCTACAATGAGCAGTTCTTC. It translates to CASSYTAYNEQFF.

The gene calls are TRBV5-1 and TRBJ2-7; possible D gene TRBD1, 6 bases. Deletions cut 1 base from V and 5 bases from J, with 13 bases between. The CDR3 runs 14 residues. Looked up from germline, CDR1 is SGHRS and CDR2 is YFSETQ. The CDR3 sequence: CASSLRAGDHEQYF. The CDR3 coding sequence is TGCGCCAGCAGCTTGCGGGCAGGGGATCACGAGCAGTACTTC.

The V call is TRBV4-3, the J call TRBJ2-3, with TRBD2 identical over 11 bases. Germline lookup yields CDR1 LGHNA and CDR2 YSLEER. V lost 4 bases and J lost 2; bases outside the gene matches: 2. The CDR3 totals 15 residues. CDR3 sequence: CASSPGLADTDTQYF. CDR3 in DNA: TGCGCCAGCAGCCCGGGACTAGCGGACACAGATACGCAGTATTTT.

This chain uses TRBV11-2 with TRBJ2-2; D not certain. The CDR3 contains 14 residues. V gave up 6 bases and J gave up 3 bases, with 11 bases separating them. Germline V gene lookup returns CDR1 SGHAT and CDR2 FQNNGV. CDR3 loop: CASRVAVHTGELFF. In nucleotides, the CDR3 is TGTGCCAGCAGGGTTGCGGTCCACACCGGGGAGCTGTTTTTT. The complete variable domain, with remaining parts taken from reference TRBV11-2 and TRBJ2-2, reads EAGVAQSPRYKIIEKRQSVAFWCNPISGHATLYWYQQILGQGPKLLIQFQNNGVVDDSQLPKDRFSAERLKGVDSTLKIQPAKLEDSAVYLCASRVAVHTGELFFGEGSRLTVL.

The CDR3 nucleotides are TGCGCCAGCAGCCGCCGGGGACAGGGGAACACAGATACGCAGTATTTT. This gives the protein CASSRRGQGNTDTQYF. The genes are TRBV4-1 and TRBJ2-3; 10 positions agree with TRBD1. The germline V gene has CDR1 MGHRA and CDR2 YSYEKL. The CDR3 totals 16 residues. V shed 4 bases and J 2 bases; nucleotides not matched to a gene: 6.

The rearrangement uses TRBV7-9 and TRBJ2-2; D is perhaps TRBD1 (6 bases). V was clipped by 3 bases and J by 6 bases, with 20 bases between them. The CDR3 has 17 amino acids. Germline loops: CDR1 SEHNR, CDR2 FQNEAQ (reference sequence). In nucleotides, the CDR3 is TGTGCCAGCAGCTTCCCGCCGACCGGGACAAATCCCGGGGAGCTGTTTTTT. Protein product: CASSFPPTGTNPGELFF.

The chain uses TRBV10-3 and TRBJ1-4; the D gene is possibly TRBD1 (6 bases). Germline CDR1 is ENHRY and CDR2 is SYGVKD. The V gene lost 2 bases and the J gene lost 5 bases, with 9 bases spanning the gap. CDR3 length: 14 residues. The CDR3 nucleotides are TGTGCCATCAGTGAGCGGGACAAAAATGAAAAACTGTTTTTT. The encoded protein is CAISERDKNEKLFF.

The chain couples TRBV9 to TRBJ1-1; 10 nucleotides align to TRBD1. CDR1 is SGDLS and CDR2 is YYNGEE in the germline V gene. This CDR3 is built from 14 residues. J gave up 6 bases and V 3 bases, and 5 bases lay outside the gene matches. CDR3: CASSAGQGYAEAFF. In nucleotides, the CDR3 is TGTGCCAGCAGCGCGGGACAGGGGTACGCTGAAGCTTTCTTT.

This chain connects TRBV11-2 to TRBJ2-7; D is unresolved. The germline CDR1 and CDR2 sequences are SGHAT and FQNNGV. V lost 7 bases to trimming and J lost 4 bases, with 11 bases between them. The CDR3 length is 12 residues. CDR3 bases: TGTGCCAGCACCGCTAGAGCTTACGAGCAGTACTTC. This encodes CASTARAYEQYF.

The J gene is TRBJ2-7, the V gene TRBV27, with D possibly being TRBD2 (6 bases). Trimming removed 3 bases at V and 3 bases at J, with 12 bases between. Germline lookup yields CDR1 MNHEY and CDR2 SMNVEV (reference sequence). This CDR3 spans 14 amino acids. The DNA for the CDR3 is TGTGCCAGCAGTTTCTCGGGACTCAACTACGAGCAGTACTTC. It codes for CASSFSGLNYEQYF.

The chain carries TRBV5-4 and TRBJ2-1, with D perhaps TRBD2 (5 bases). V was shortened by 0 bases and J by 9 bases, with 10 bases between the two germline ends. CDR1 is SGHNT and CDR2 is YYREEE in the germline V gene (reference sequence). The CDR3 consists of 13 residues. In nucleotides, the CDR3 is TGTGCCAGCAGCTTGGTTAGCGCTAGTGAGCAGTTCTTC. It is translated as CASSLVSASEQFF.

V gene TRBV7-3 combines with J gene TRBJ2-6, with a possible D match to TRBD2 (6 bases). CDR1 and CDR2 (germline): SGHTA, FQGTGA. V was clipped by 8 bases and J by 0 bases, with 11 bases between them. This CDR3 is built from 15 residues. CDR3 coding DNA: TGTGCCAGCGGGGCGGGGTTCTCTGGGGCCAACGTCCTGACTTTC. Translation: CASGAGFSGANVLTF.

The V gene is TRBV29-1, the J gene TRBJ1-2; D ambiguous. There are 13 residues in the CDR3. Germline assignment: CDR1 SQVTM and CDR2 ANQGSEA. V lost 7 bases and J 2 bases, leaving 14 bases between the germline ends. CDR3 sequence reads: CSAALGGNYGYTF. Written as DNA, the CDR3 is TGCAGCGCCGCCCTGGGCGGGAACTATGGCTACACCTTC.

The chain employs TRBV27 and TRBJ2-1; weak D call: TRBD1 (5 bases). The germline V and J ends were trimmed by 5 bases and 1 base, with 15 bases remaining between them. This CDR3 comprises 16 residues. Germline V gene lookup returns CDR1 MNHEY and CDR2 SMNVEV (reference sequence). The CDR3 protein is CASSALTRGSYNEQFF. DNA for the CDR3: TGTGCCAGCAGTGCCCTGACAAGGGGTTCCTACAATGAGCAGTTCTTC.

The chain combines TRBV30 with TRBJ2-5; TRBD2 is a possible D gene (5 bases). The ends were cut back, 5 bases at V and 4 bases at J, with 14 bases in the middle. Germline assignment: CDR1 GTSNPN and CDR2 SVGIG (reference sequence). The CDR3 length is 13 residues. CDR3 nucleotides: TGTGCCTGGGCTGCATGGGCGGGAGAGACCCAGTACTTC. Its translation: CAWAAWAGETQYF.

The CDR3 DNA reads TGTGCCAGCAGTTTAAACCTCGGGTCTGACAGGGACTACACCTTC. Translating gives CASSLNLGSDRDYTF. The chain recombines TRBV7-2 with TRBJ1-2, with TRBD1 matching over 7 bases. Per germline, CDR1 SGHTA and CDR2 FQGNSA. V was pared by 6 bases and J by 10 bases, with 17 bases of the junction left unmatched. The CDR3 contains 15 residues.

The genes are TRBV18 and TRBJ1-1, with TRBD1 identical over 12 bases. From germline, CDR1 is KGHSH and CDR2 LQKENI. This CDR3 is 14 amino acids long. Losses at the gene ends were 4 bases for V and 6 bases for J; bases not matched to a gene: 3. DNA of the CDR3: TGTGCCAGCTCACAGGGACAGGGGGCCCCTGAAGCTTTCTTT. Protein product: CASSQGQGAPEAFF.

The CDR3 protein is CASSLAASGSNEQYF. The CDR3 nucleotides are TGTGCCAGCAGCTTGGCGGCTAGCGGGAGCAACGAGCAGTACTTC. The chain combines TRBV5-6 with TRBJ2-7; 10 bases agree with TRBD2. The CDR3 length is 15 residues. CDR1 and CDR2 (germline): SGHDT, YYEEEE. J lost 5 bases, V lost 0 bases, and 5 bases had no gene match.

This chain connects TRBV5-1 to TRBJ2-3; weak D call: TRBD2 (5 bases). The CDR3 has 14 amino acids. V was shortened by 4 bases and J by 5 bases, with 14 bases between the two germline ends. Germline lookup yields CDR1 SGHRS and CDR2 YFSETQ. The CDR3: CASSPLEGRDTQYF. CDR3 in DNA: TGCGCCAGCAGCCCCCTCGAGGGTAGAGATACGCAGTATTTT.

The chain is built from TRBV14 and TRBJ2-3; maybe TRBD1 (6 bases). This CDR3 has 14 residues. The germline gives CDR1 SGHDN, CDR2 FVKESK. V dropped 4 bases and J dropped 4 bases, with 12 bases sitting between them. CDR3 bases: TGTGCCAGCAGCCGACTCAGGGGACCAGATACGCAGTATTTT. Translated: CASSRLRGPDTQYF.

Note on this clone: A read error may account for a junction end that differs from germline. The rearrangement uses TRBV6-5 and TRBJ1-2; D gene uncertain. Germline loops: CDR1 MNHEY, CDR2 SVGAGI. This CDR3 is 12 amino acids long. The CDR3 reads CASSYSNTDSIF. The CDR3 DNA sequence: TGTGCCAGCAGTTACTCGAATACAGATTCGATCTTC.

J is TRBJ1-1 and V is TRBV29-1; 8 nucleotides match TRBD1. The CDR3 spans 14 residues. The J segment lost 5 bases and the V segment lost 7 bases, leaving 12 bases of the junction unmatched. CDR1 SQVTM and CDR2 ANQGSEA come from the germline V gene. This CDR3 reads CSASRSGGGTEAFF. CDR3 bases: TGCAGCGCCTCCCGTTCAGGGGGCGGGACTGAAGCTTTCTTT.

The rearrangement uses TRBV13 and TRBJ1-2; maybe TRBD1 (5 bases). Germline V gene data show CDR1 as PRHDT and CDR2 as FYEKMQ (reference sequence). Trimming left V 0 bases short and J 4 bases short, with 9 bases between. This CDR3 contains 14 residues. CDR3 in amino acids: CASSLGRVFYGYTF. Written as DNA, the CDR3 is TGTGCCAGCAGCTTAGGCAGGGTGTTCTATGGCTACACCTTC.

This sequence joins TRBV11-1 and TRBJ2-2, with 11 nucleotides matching TRBD2. Germline CDR1 and CDR2: SGHAT and FQDESV (reference sequence). The CDR3 extends over 16 amino acids. The J segment lost 8 bases and the V segment lost 5 bases, leaving 10 bases of the junction unmatched. The CDR3 loop reads CASSPGLAEFTGELFF. The CDR3 region has the DNA TGTGCCAGCAGCCCGGGACTAGCGGAATTTACTGGGGAGCTGTTTTTT.

This chain uses TRBV7-8 with TRBJ2-7; 7 bases are a match to TRBD2. This CDR3 spans 15 amino acids. Germline V gene sequence: CDR1 SGHVS, CDR2 FQNEAQ. With V trimmed by 1 base and J by 4 bases, 7 bases remained unmatched. The CDR3 bases are TGTGCCAGCAGCTTAGAGTTGGTAGCGGGTTACGAGCAGTACTTC. Translation gives CASSLELVAGYEQYF.

The chain employs TRBV5-4 and TRBJ1-4; no clear D gene. CDR3 size: 15 residues. The germline V gene encodes CDR1 SGHNT and CDR2 YYREEE (reference sequence). V lost 4 bases to trimming and J lost 4 bases, with 14 bases between them. This CDR3 reads CASSPSGGLNEKLFF. In nucleotides, the CDR3 is TGTGCCAGCAGCCCGAGCGGAGGTCTTAATGAAAAACTGTTTTTT.

The chain employs TRBV28 and TRBJ1-5, with unresolved D. The CDR3 spans 14 residues. Germline values: CDR1 MDHEN, CDR2 SYDVKM. The V gene lost 4 bases and the J gene lost 2 bases, with 9 bases spanning the gap. The CDR3 loop reads CASSSKGGNQPQHF. The CDR3 DNA is TGTGCCAGCAGTTCGAAGGGAGGCAATCAGCCCCAGCATTTT.

The rearrangement links TRBV5-4 to TRBJ2-3; possibly TRBD2 for D (6 bases). V was trimmed by 2 bases and J by 3 bases, leaving 10 bases between them. Germline V gene sequence: CDR1 SGHNT, CDR2 YYREEE (reference sequence). The CDR3 is 14 amino acids. The CDR3 spells CASSLRGTTDTQYF. The DNA of the CDR3 is TGTGCCAGCAGCTTACGCGGGACGACAGATACGCAGTATTTT. The full variable domain, in which reference TRBV5-4 and TRBJ2-3 provide the parts outside the CDR3, is ETGVTQSPTHLIKTRGQQVTLRCSSQSGHNTVSWYQQALGQGPQFIFQYYREEENGRGNFPPRFSGLQFPNYSSELNVNALELDDSALYLCASSLRGTTDTQYFGPGTRLTVL.